This TCR beta chain emerged from a study of identical twins. Findings of the study overall: Zero-insertion analyses might be partly confounded by invariant T cells like MAIT and iNKT.

It was template switching that added a universal primer site, and there were unique molecular identifiers on the cDNA. TCRdb re-derived calls from the 5' RACE reads in MiXCR, one entry per CDR3 protein. The data hold approximately 680,000 distinct CDR3 sequences, with around 7.5% observed a single time. As to this clonotype: The antigen remains unidentified.

This sample was shared with a second study, whose subject was yellow fever vaccine responses in identical twins. This second study notes: Twins' vaccine T cell responses reportedly seemed partly convergent and partly personalized.

The specimen sequenced was PBMCs. The source is a woman between 18 and 29 years old in good health.

CDR3 sequence reads: CSSNRGLNTEAFF. The CDR3, as DNA: TGCAGTTCAAACCGGGGTTTGAACACTGAAGCTTTCTTT. The V and J genes are TRBV20-1 and TRBJ1-1; D is unclear. The V and J ends lost 8 bases and 0 bases respectively, with 13 bases between them. This CDR3 has 13 residues. CDR1 and CDR2 from the germline V gene are DFQATT and SNEGSKA (reference sequence).